The rows below give T cell receptor beta chains drawn from one sample of a study of regulatory T cells in long-lasting Graves disease. From the multiplex PCR reads, TCRdb called clonotypes with MiXCR, one entry per CDR3 protein. The sample carries around 460,000 distinct CDR3 sequences, around 13% recorded once. This same sample was also part of a study on T cells in Graves' hyperthyroidism and ophthalmopathy.

The starting material was peripheral blood mononuclear cells (PBMCs), obtained at new diagnosis, from a patient treated with antithyroid drugs. The source of these receptors is a woman between 45 and 60 years old with Graves disease. Both conserved end residues are part of each CDR3. Each record gives: V gene, J gene, CDR3 protein.

>TRBV12-3/TRBV12-4|TRBJ1-1
CASSLFGATEAFF
>TRBV6-1|TRBJ1-5
CASNPPPTGRNQPQHF
>TRBV6-2/TRBV6-3|TRBJ2-5
CASSEGLAGGVWETRYF
>TRBV19|TRBJ1-5
CASSINRADQPQHF
>TRBV24-1|TRBJ2-1
CATSDLLGGSNEQFF
>TRBV24-1|TRBJ1-2
CATSDGQTGGINYGYTF
>TRBV10-1|TRBJ2-3
CASSDRAELTDTQYF
>TRBV5-6|TRBJ2-1
CASSFWYNEQFF
>TRBV30|TRBJ2-6
CASAPDGVSGANVLTF
>TRBV24-1|TRBJ1-5
CATSARKAEGGNQPQHF
>TRBV6-5|TRBJ1-5
CASSYPDGNQPQHF
>TRBV6-1|TRBJ2-2
CACRLAGYTGELFF
>TRBV5-1|TRBJ2-1
CASSLNPGSSYNEQFF
>TRBV6-1|TRBJ1-4
CASSLDGATNEKLFF
>TRBV5-1|TRBJ2-5
CASSLVPRSKGGETQYF
>TRBV20-1|TRBJ2-1
CSARDGRSWGNEQFF
>TRBV6-5|TRBJ2-7
CASSYTEPRKTAGSYEQYF
>TRBV6-2/TRBV6-3|TRBJ1-2
CASSYGPGAYYGYTF
>TRBV20-1|TRBJ2-2
CSARQGVIGELFF
>TRBV30|TRBJ2-5
CAWSSNPQETQYF
>TRBV29-1|TRBJ1-4
CSVKTGGKLFF
>TRBV30|TRBJ2-5
CAYTGTSQETQYF
>TRBV4-1|TRBJ2-7
CASSPGGGQAAAGRQYF
>TRBV6-1|TRBJ1-4
CASSQRSTNEKLFF
>TRBV6-4|TRBJ2-7
CASSRTANLYEQYF
>TRBV7-9|TRBJ2-1
CASSLAGGHNEQFF
>TRBV6-2/TRBV6-3|TRBJ2-2
CASRDRGFGELFF
>TRBV4-1|TRBJ2-5
CASSQGFIAGVRETQYF
>TRBV7-6|TRBJ2-7
CASSPGREGVMQYF
>TRBV3-1|TRBJ1-1
CASSRTEPKEAFF
>TRBV3-1|TRBJ2-3
CASSQKGPDTQYF
>TRBV10-1|TRBJ2-7
CASSAGRPGGVQYF
>TRBV5-1|TRBJ1-1
CASSSAPGTPNTEAFF
>TRBV5-5|TRBJ2-7
CASSLEDLAGEQYF
>TRBV3-1|TRBJ2-4
CASSQALMGNIQYF
>TRBV29-1|TRBJ2-7
CSVGGEGEQYF
>TRBV5-6|TRBJ2-3
CASSFSTGVPDTQYF
>TRBV9|TRBJ1-2
CASSVDRNGNYGYTF
>TRBV30|TRBJ2-7
CAWTGTSGRLGEQYF
>TRBV7-9|TRBJ2-2
CASGGGEFGELFF
>TRBV11-2|TRBJ2-7
CASSLFASGISYEQYF
>TRBV7-9|TRBJ2-1
CASSLGTSGHNEQFF
>TRBV28|TRBJ2-5
CASSTDRGVETQYF
>TRBV20-1|TRBJ2-7
CSARDPVYEQYF
>TRBV7-6|TRBJ2-5
CASSEGHHSGGQETQYF
>TRBV19|TRBJ2-7
CASSIAAEGIAGEQYF
>TRBV7-3|TRBJ1-4
CASSLNRVQTENEKLFF
>TRBV6-2/TRBV6-3|TRBJ2-4
CASSYGSLSRAENIQYF
>TRBV2|TRBJ2-7
CASSEMDRGGYEQYF
>TRBV3-1|TRBJ1-3
CASSQLSSSGNTIYF
>TRBV28|TRBJ2-7
CASQNGQSYEQYF
>TRBV6-1|TRBJ2-2
CASLETGSRELFF
>TRBV28|TRBJ2-1
CASRGADGYNEQFF
>TRBV5-4|TRBJ2-7
CASSLELAGEDEQYF
>TRBV6-1|TRBJ1-1
CASSAGGRNTEAFF
>TRBV12-3/TRBV12-4|TRBJ1-3
CASSLSQGNTIYF